Following are 16 T cell receptor beta chains from one sample sequenced in a study of blood T cell repertoires in COVID-19. Produced via immunoSEQ multiplex PCR; TCRdb's table is partial and in-frame only. The repertoire holds tens of thousands of clones, with 82% as singletons. The sequenced sample consisted of peripheral blood. Receptor source: a man aged 80 or over with active or convalescent COVID-19.

This clone was recorded once. This chain uses TRBV10-2 with TRBJ1-2, with TRBD1 matching 10 bases. Germline assignment: CDR1 WSHSY and CDR2 SAAADI. The CDR3 is made up of 16 amino acids. With 6 bases clipped from V and 3 bases from J, the junction kept 10 bases outside the gene matches. Here the CDR3 DNA reads TGCGCCAGCAGCGGAGGACAGGGGGGCACTCACTATGGCTACACCTTC. It codes for CASSGGQGGTHYGYTF.

V is TRBV6-5 and J is TRBJ1-1; TRBD1 matches at 7 bases. The germline gives CDR1 MNHEY, CDR2 SVGAGI. There are 16 residues in the CDR3. Unmatched junction bases numbered 7, after V lost 2 bases and J lost 1 base. For the CDR3, the DNA is TGTGCCAGCAGTTACGCGACAGGGCCAGCGAACACTGAAGCTTTCTTT. Its translation: CASSYATGPANTEAFF.

The chain joins TRBV7-2 to TRBJ2-6; TRBD2 matches 10 bases. Germline values: CDR1 SGHTA, CDR2 FQGNSA. The CDR3 consists of 17 residues. Trimming cost V 4 bases and J 0 bases; bases outside gene matches: 3. The CDR3 DNA reads TGTGCCAGCAGCTCCCGGACTAGCGGCTCTGGGGCCAACGTCCTGACTTTC. It is translated as CASSSRTSGSGANVLTF.

The V call is TRBV5-4, the J call TRBJ2-3; possible D gene TRBD2, 5 bases. The germline CDR1 and CDR2 sequences are SGHNT and YYREEE (reference sequence). CDR3 length: 14 residues. V was pared by 0 bases and J by 6 bases, with 11 bases between. The CDR3 is CASSLGLAKDTQYF. The CDR3, as DNA: TGTGCCAGCAGCTTGGGCCTAGCTAAGGATACGCAGTATTTT.

This clone was found once. V is TRBV5-6 and J is TRBJ2-7, with D perhaps TRBD2 (7 bases). The V end was cut by 4 bases, the J end by 1 base, with 18 bases between. The germline CDR1 and CDR2 sequences are SGHDT and YYEEEE. This CDR3 region has 16 residues. The CDR3 DNA is TGTGCCAGCAGCGCGAACAGCGGGACACGTTCCTACGAGCAGTACTTC. Protein: CASSANSGTRSYEQYF. The entire variable domain, with the rest obtained from reference TRBV5-6 and TRBJ2-7, is as follows: DAGVTQSPTHLIKTRGQQVTLRCSPKSGHDTVSWYQQALGQGPQFIFQYYEEEERQRGNFPDRFSGHQFPNYSSELNVNALLLGDSALYLCASSANSGTRSYEQYFGPGTRLTVT.

This chain links TRBV24-1 with TRBJ2-6; D not resolved. This CDR3 has 16 residues. Trimming pared 4 bases from V and 0 bases from J, leaving 9 bases between. CDR1 KGHDR and CDR2 SFDVKD come from the germline V gene. This CDR3 is CATSDPQVSGANVLTF. The CDR3 region has the DNA TGTGCCACCAGTGACCCACAAGTCTCTGGGGCCAACGTCCTGACTTTC.

The chain links TRBV28 to TRBJ1-1, with unresolved D. The V end was cut by 7 bases, the J end by 1 base, with 16 bases between. The length of the CDR3 is 15 residues. Germline V gives CDR1 MDHEN, CDR2 SYDVKM. DNA for the CDR3: TGTGCCAGCACCGCCCCCGCCAGAGGGAACACTGAAGCTTTCTTT. Amino acids: CASTAPARGNTEAFF. Supplemented by reference TRBV28 and TRBJ1-1, the full variable domain reads DVKVTQSSRYLVKRTGEKVFLECVQDMDHENMFWYRQDPGLGLRLIYFSYDVKMKEKGDIPEGYSVSREKKERFSLILESASTNQTSMYLCASTAPARGNTEAFFGQGTRLTVV.

A few counts support this clone. The rearrangement links TRBV5-1 to TRBJ2-7; possible D gene TRBD2, 6 bases. The germline gives CDR1 SGHRS, CDR2 YFSETQ. Trimming took 1 base from V and 2 from J, leaving 13 bases between them. The CDR3 sequence is 15 residues long. CDR3 coding DNA: TGCGCCAGCAGCTTGAATTCGGGAGTTACCTACGAGCAGTACTTC. Translating gives CASSLNSGVTYEQYF.

The gene calls are TRBV9 and TRBJ2-2, with D perhaps matching TRBD1 (6 bases). The CDR3 loop spans 15 amino acids. V lost 0 bases to trimming and J lost 5 bases, with 11 bases between them. Looked up from germline, CDR1 is SGDLS and CDR2 is YYNGEE. This chain's CDR3 is CASSVVQGTTGELFF. DNA for the CDR3: TGTGCCAGCAGCGTAGTACAGGGTACTACCGGGGAGCTGTTTTTT.

The chain employs TRBV3-1 (or the pseudogene TRBV3-2) and TRBJ2-3; 9 nucleotides align to TRBD1. The CDR3 runs to 16 residues. V lost 3 bases, J lost 8 bases, and 12 bases stayed unmatched. CDR1 and CDR2 (germline): LGHDT, YNNKEL (reference sequence). The CDR3 coding sequence is TGTGCCAGCAGCCAGTCTACAGGGGGCGGGTTGTTTACGCAGTATTTT. As protein: CASSQSTGGGLFTQYF.

V and J are TRBV2 and TRBJ1-5, with TRBD1 as a possible D gene (6 bases). In germline, CDR1 is SNHLY, CDR2 FYNNEI. CDR3 length: 13 amino acids. With 8 bases removed from V and 1 base from J, the gap between germline ends came to 9 bases. The CDR3 is CASQQGSNQPQHF. In DNA form, the CDR3 reads TGTGCCAGCCAACAGGGCAGCAATCAGCCCCAGCATTTT.

About this clone itself: At one of its ends the junction is not consistent with the germline gene, which may arise from a read error. For the CDR3, the DNA is TGTGCCAGCAGTGACTCCAGCGGTTGGAATGAGCAGTTCTTC. This encodes CASSDSSGWNEQFF. V is TRBV6-5 and J is TRBJ2-1; D might be TRBD2 (5 bases). This CDR3 has 14 residues. From germline, CDR1 is MNHEY and CDR2 SVGAGI.

In its sample, this clone is medium-sized. DNA of the CDR3: TGTGCCAGCAATTCCGGGACAGGGCTAAATTCACCCCTCCACTTT. Encoded protein: CASNSGTGLNSPLHF. The rearrangement links TRBV6-6 to TRBJ1-6; 9 bases agree with TRBD1. Germline-derived CDR1 and CDR2 are MNHNY and SVGAGI (reference sequence). The CDR3 has 15 residues. With 7 bases clipped from V and 7 bases from J, the junction kept 8 bases outside the gene matches.

V gene TRBV9 combines with J gene TRBJ1-1; D gene ambiguous. V was cut by 4 bases and J by 8 bases, with 15 bases left in between. Germline V lookup: CDR1 SGDLS, CDR2 YYNGEE. This CDR3 contains 13 residues. In nucleotides, the CDR3 is TGTGCCAGCAGCCAGACGGGAGACGGAGAAGCTTTCTTT. Its protein is CASSQTGDGEAFF.

V and J are TRBV6-5 and TRBJ1-2, with D hard to call. The CDR3 is 13 amino acids. V was trimmed by 6 bases and J by 3 bases, leaving 11 bases between them. CDR1 is MNHEY and CDR2 is SVGAGI in the germline V gene. The CDR3 loop reads CASRGVGYYGYTF. The CDR3 DNA follows: TGTGCCAGCAGGGGCGTCGGCTACTATGGCTACACCTTC.

The chain has TRBV5-6 and TRBJ1-6, with TRBD1 identical over 11 bases. Germline V gene sequence: CDR1 SGHDT, CDR2 YYEEEE. Trimming removed 3 bases from V and 4 bases from J; junction bases left unmatched: 6. This CDR3 has 17 residues. As DNA, the CDR3 is TGTGCCAGCAGCTCCACGGACAGGGGGCTATATAATTCACCCCTCCACTTT. Amino acids: CASSSTDRGLYNSPLHF.